This TCR beta chain was sequenced in a study of blood T cell repertoires in COVID-19. In the source study's methods: Reference gene primer amplification gave nucleated cell count estimates. Measured with immunoSEQ multiplex PCR; TCRdb has only the in-frame clones, and not every one. From that table come the V and J calls and clone size; the DNA was used to work out D and trimming. The sample has 160,000 or so clones; about nine tenths are singletons. Germline-derived CDR1 and CDR2 are WSHSY and SAAADI. With V trimmed by 6 bases and J by 2 bases, 6 bases remained unmatched. This CDR3 contains 15 residues.

The sequence derives from a woman in her 50s with acute or convalescent COVID-19. The source material was peripheral blood. This chain joins TRBV10-2 and TRBJ1-5, with TRBD1 matching 8 bases. The CDR3 loop reads CASRDGQGGNQPQHF. The CDR3 nucleotides read TGCGCCAGCAGGGACGGACAGGGAGGCAATCAGCCCCAGCATTTT.